This TCR beta chain was recovered during a study of blood T cell repertoires in COVID-19. Study-level information: COVID-19 samples, acute and convalescent, were from the United States, Italy and Spain. From T cells, B-cell-depleted T cells, or PBMCs came the material, which was cDNA or gDNA.

Authors' data handling: Amplification of reference gene primers was used by the study to estimate nucleated cell counts. The method was immunoSEQ multiplex PCR; TCRdb's version includes in-frame clones alone and lacks a portion of them. V, J and clone size were drawn from that table, and D and trimming were deduced from the DNA. The sample comprises 110,000 or so clones, about 86% of which are singletons, and more than 2% rests with the top ten. The CDR3 extends over 18 amino acids. Germline V CDR1 and CDR2: SGHAT, FQNNGV. V lost 0 bases and J 1 base, leaving 16 bases between the germline ends. This sequence was found in a woman in her 50s with acute or convalescent COVID-19. The rearrangement uses TRBV11-2 and TRBJ1-5; D possibly corresponds to TRBD1 (5 bases). The sample consisted of peripheral blood. CDR3 DNA sequence: TGTGCCAGCAGCTTAGAATGTTGGGAGGAGGGGAGCAATCAGCCCCAGCATTTT. Translating it yields CASSLECWEEGSNQPQHF.